Presented here are 18 T cell receptor beta chains from one specimen sequenced in a study of T cell clonality in common variable immunodeficiency. Here immunoSEQ multiplex PCR was the method, and the copy in TCRdb shows in-frame clones only, minus some. The sample is made up of about 52,000 clones, none counted only once. Material for sequencing was peripheral blood mononuclear cells. All receptors derive from a person between 18 and 69 years old in good health.

In regard to this clone: The sequenced fragment ends 3 residues before the CDR3 boundary, so the rest is inferred from the germline J gene. The chain combines TRBV5-1 with TRBJ2-7, with D tentatively TRBD2 (7 bases). V lost 7 bases and J 0 bases, leaving 14 bases between the germline ends. In germline, CDR1 is SGHRS, CDR2 YFSETQ. The CDR3 has 14 residues. The sequenced CDR3 bases are TGCGCCAGCGGCGGGGGCCGGAGCTCCTACGAG. Translation gives CASGGGRSSYE. From start to end, the CDR3 is CASGGGRSSYEQYF.

This clone was counted at least ten times. The read is 3 residues too short to cover the CDR3 end, so that end is filled in from the germline J gene. The gene calls are TRBV19 and TRBJ2-1; tentatively, D is TRBD2 (7 bases). There are 17 residues in the CDR3. The germline V gene has CDR1 LNHDA and CDR2 SQIVND (reference sequence). Trimming left V 4 bases short and J 0 bases short, with 16 bases between. The CDR3 spells CASSRGGAPSSYNEQFF. CDR3 DNA (partial): TGTGCCAGTAGTAGAGGGGGGGCTCCTAGCTCCTACAATGAG.

This clone has more than one count but fewer than ten. The sequence runs out 3 residues before the end of the CDR3; the remainder is reconstructed from the germline J gene. The chain links TRBV7-9 to TRBJ2-5; tentatively, D is TRBD1 (6 bases). V gave up 3 bases and J gave up 7 bases, with 9 bases separating them. The CDR3 extends over 12 amino acids. Germline assignment: CDR1 SEHNR and CDR2 FQNEAQ (reference sequence). The covered CDR3 bases are TGTGCCAGCAGCTTCGAAGGGGGGACC. It codes for CASSFEGGT. Given in full, the CDR3 is CASSFEGGTQYF.

This clone was recorded many times. Read data end 3 residues before the CDR3 end; the end is taken from the germline J gene. The genes are TRBV19 and TRBJ2-3; 11 bases line up with TRBD2. The trim removed 5 bases at V and 4 bases at J, leaving 5 bases unmatched. The germline CDR1 and CDR2 sequences are LNHDA and SQIVND (reference sequence). This CDR3 region has 15 residues. CDR3 DNA (partial): TGTGCCAGTAGTGATAGCGGGAGGGTTCCAGATACG. Amino acid sequence: CASSDSGRVPDT. The whole CDR3 reads CASSDSGRVPDTQYF.

As regards this clone: The CDR3 goes on 3 residues after the read ends, and that part is filled in from the germline J gene. V is TRBV7-9 and J is TRBJ1-2; 9 bases fit TRBD1. Germline V gene lookup returns CDR1 SEHNR and CDR2 FQNEAQ (reference sequence). There are 15 residues in the CDR3. The sequenced CDR3 bases are TGTGCTAGCGACCCCGGGACAGGGCCCGTCGGTGGC. It is translated as CASDPGTGPVGG. The entire CDR3 sequence reads CASDPGTGPVGGYTF.

This clone was found many times. The read terminates 3 residues ahead of where the CDR3 ends, so the germline J gene completes it. The rearrangement joins TRBV20-1 to TRBJ2-7; TRBD1 matches 7 bases. The CDR3 runs to 13 residues. Germline loops: CDR1 DFQATT, CDR2 SNEGSKA (reference sequence). After removal of 5 bases from V and 1 base from J, the junction contained 5 bases not matched to a gene. The CDR3 DNA, read in part, is TGCAGTGCTTCCGACAGGGCTTCCTACGAG. This sequence encodes CSASDRASYE. The full CDR3 protein reads CSASDRASYEQYF.

This clone came up many times. The read ends 3 residues shy of where the CDR3 ends; the end is completed using the germline J gene. This chain links TRBV19 with TRBJ2-7; 10 bases are shared with TRBD2. CDR3 length: 15 residues. Per germline, CDR1 LNHDA and CDR2 SQIVND (reference sequence). V was pared by 5 bases and J by 3 bases, with 7 bases of the junction left unmatched. Partial CDR3 DNA: TGTGCCAGTAGTGACCAACTAGCGGGGCACTACGAG. Protein product: CASSDQLAGHYE. The full CDR3 is CASSDQLAGHYEQYF.

This clone appeared many times. Coverage ceases 3 residues before the CDR3 finishes, and the germline J gene fills in the end. The genes are TRBV7-6 and TRBJ2-2; TRBD2 might be the D (6 bases). Trimming pared 2 bases from V and 0 bases from J, leaving 10 bases between. The length of the CDR3 is 16 residues. Germline assignment: CDR1 SGHVS and CDR2 FNYEAQ. The CDR3 is CASSLRGLPNTGELFF. The part of the CDR3 DNA that was read is TGTGCCAGCAGCTTAAGGGGACTCCCGAACACCGGGGAG. Full variable domain (rest looked up from reference TRBV7-6 and TRBJ2-2): GAGVSQSPRYKVTKRGQDVALRCDPISGHVSLYWYRQALGQGPEFLTYFNYEAQQDKSGLPNDRFSAERPEGSISTLTIQRTEQRDSAMYRCASSLRGLPNTGELFFGEGSRLTVL.

This clone was observed a few times. The sequenced fragment ends 3 residues before the CDR3 boundary, so the rest is inferred from the germline J gene. The chain uses TRBV20-1 and TRBJ1-2; TRBD1 matches at 7 bases. Germline lookup yields CDR1 DFQATT and CDR2 SNEGSKA (reference sequence). The CDR3 loop spans 15 amino acids. V dropped 3 bases and J dropped 2; count of bases not matched to a gene: 9. CDR3: CSARAPGTVNYGYTF. The sequenced part of the CDR3 DNA is TGCAGTGCTAGGGCCCCCGGGACAGTAAACTATGGC.

This clone was observed many times. The read comes to an end 3 residues before the CDR3 does, leaving the germline J gene to fill in the end. This sequence joins TRBV5-1 and TRBJ2-1; 14 positions match TRBD2. Germline V CDR1 and CDR2: SGHRS, YFSETQ. J gave up 9 bases and V 4 bases, and 6 bases lay outside the gene matches. CDR3 length: 15 residues. Here the CDR3 reads CASSIGLAGGGEQFF. Partial CDR3 DNA: TGCGCCAGCAGCATTGGACTAGCGGGGGGCGGTGAG.

This clone was seen many times. The CDR3 end is not reached by the read, which stops 3 residues before it; the germline J gene fills it in. The same CDR3 can be traced to other DNA sequences in this sample. The chain recombines TRBV6-1 with TRBJ1-2; TRBD1 aligns across 8 bases. The CDR3 is 18 residues long. V gave up 1 base and J gave up 4 bases; unmatched junction bases: 14. Germline V gives CDR1 MNHNS, CDR2 SASEGT. CDR3 residues: CASSEGQGATRPGYGYTF. CDR3 bases read: TGTGCCAGCAGTGAAGGGCAGGGGGCTACTCGGCCGGGCTATGGC.

This clone was seen at least ten times. The CDR3 extends 3 residues past the end of the read, so its final part is completed from the germline J gene. V is TRBV20-1 and J is TRBJ2-7, with TRBD2 matching 10 bases. Germline trimming cut 1 base from V and 2 bases from J; bases unmatched to any gene: 5. Germline assignment: CDR1 DFQATT and CDR2 SNEGSKA (reference sequence). The CDR3 sequence is 15 residues long. The CDR3 is CSARGLGTSAYEQYF. Incomplete CDR3 DNA: TGCAGTGCTAGAGGTTTGGGGACTAGCGCCTACGAG.

This clone showed up many times. The read is 3 residues too short to cover the CDR3 end, so that end is filled in from the germline J gene. The chain carries TRBV2 and TRBJ2-7; D is perhaps TRBD1 (6 bases). The CDR3 is made up of 13 amino acids. The V end was cut by 4 bases, the J end by 4 bases, with 11 bases between. Per the germline V gene, CDR1 is SNHLY and CDR2 is FYNNEI. CDR3 region: CASSVQGLYEQYF. Incomplete CDR3 DNA: TGTGCCAGCAGTGTACAGGGCCTTTACGAG.

This clone was observed many times. Read coverage stops 3 residues before the CDR3 terminus; the germline J gene supplies the remainder. The chain is built from TRBV5-1 and TRBJ1-2; D might be TRBD1 (5 bases). Germline CDR1 and CDR2: SGHRS and YFSETQ. Deletions cut 2 bases from V and 6 bases from J, with 14 bases between. The CDR3 spans 14 residues. CDR3 DNA (partial): TGCGCCAGCAGCTTAATAAGCGGGACGGATGGC. Its translation is CASSLISGTDG. The entire CDR3 protein reads CASSLISGTDGYTF.

There are many counts of this clone. The CDR3 end is not reached by the read, which stops 3 residues before it; the germline J gene fills it in. V gene TRBV18 combines with J gene TRBJ2-3, with 8 bases that match TRBD2. The CDR3 extends over 18 amino acids. Germline V gene lookup returns CDR1 KGHSH and CDR2 LQKENI. CDR3: CASSPQSVGVAGQETQYF. The part of the CDR3 DNA that was read is TGTGCCAGCTCACCACAATCTGTCGGGGTAGCGGGACAAGAGACG.

Points on this clone: The read comes to an end 3 residues before the CDR3 does, leaving the germline J gene to fill in the end. The chain has TRBV2 and TRBJ1-1, with no clear D. Deletions cut 0 bases from V and 4 bases from J, with 12 bases between. Looked up from germline, CDR1 is SNHLY and CDR2 is FYNNEI. The CDR3 covers 15 residues. CDR3 DNA (partial): TGTGCCAGCAGTGAAGCTGGCGGATCGGCCACTGAA. Protein sequence: CASSEAGGSATE. The CDR3, in full, reads CASSEAGGSATEAFF.

Many counts were recorded for this clone. With the read ending 3 residues before the CDR3 end, the germline J gene is used to fill in that end. V gene TRBV7-6 combines with J gene TRBJ2-1; tentative D call: TRBD2 (7 bases). Germline assignment: CDR1 SGHVS and CDR2 FNYEAQ. Trimming took 3 bases from V and 7 from J, leaving 16 bases between them. The CDR3 contains 15 residues. The CDR3 sequence is CASSLSGGAWNEQFF. The CDR3 DNA, read in part, is TGTGCCAGCAGCTTGAGTGGGGGGGCCTGGAATGAG.

This clone was picked up many times. The DNA ends 3 residues before the CDR3 does, and the rest of the CDR3 is filled in from the germline J gene. This rearrangement joins TRBV6-4 to TRBJ2-3; 9 nucleotides line up with TRBD2. The CDR3 runs 15 residues. Trimming took 2 bases from V and 1 from J; bases not matched to a gene: 1. In germline, CDR1 is MRHNA, CDR2 SNTAGT. The CDR3 region is CASSDVAGGTDTQYF. The DNA read from the CDR3 is TGTGCCAGCAGTGACGTAGCGGGAGGCACAGATACG.